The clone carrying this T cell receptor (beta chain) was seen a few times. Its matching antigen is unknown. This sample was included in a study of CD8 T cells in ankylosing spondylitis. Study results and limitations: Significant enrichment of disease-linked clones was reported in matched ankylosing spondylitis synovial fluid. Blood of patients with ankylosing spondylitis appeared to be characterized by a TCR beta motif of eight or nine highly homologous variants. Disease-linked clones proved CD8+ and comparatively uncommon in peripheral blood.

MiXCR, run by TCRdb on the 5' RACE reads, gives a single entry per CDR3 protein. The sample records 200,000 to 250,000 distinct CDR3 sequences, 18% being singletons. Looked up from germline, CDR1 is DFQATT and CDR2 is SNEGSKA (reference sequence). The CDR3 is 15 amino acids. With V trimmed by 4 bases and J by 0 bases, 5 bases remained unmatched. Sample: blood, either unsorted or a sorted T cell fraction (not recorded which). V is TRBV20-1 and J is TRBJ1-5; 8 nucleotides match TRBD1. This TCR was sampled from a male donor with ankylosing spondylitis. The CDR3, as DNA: TGCAGTGCTACCCCGGACAGGGATAGCAATCAGCCCCAGCATTTT. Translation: CSATPDRDSNQPQHF.